The 11 T cell receptor beta chains below were found in one sample sequenced in a study of technical replicates of blood from a few donors. The table came from immunoSEQ multiplex PCR; TCRdb's copy has only in-frame clones and leaves some out. The sample contains under 85,000 clones, roughly 91% of which appear only once. Sequences were obtained from T cells isolated from PBMCs. The receptors come from a human donor in good health.

This chain links TRBV7-3 with TRBJ2-3; 9 bases are a match to TRBD2. This CDR3 contains 16 residues. Germline CDR1 SGHTA, CDR2 FQGTGA. Trimming removed 5 bases from V and 3 bases from J; junction bases left unmatched: 9. The CDR3 DNA follows: TGTGCCAGCAGCCTAAGCTGGCTAGCGGGAACAGATACGCAGTATTTT. Its protein is CASSLSWLAGTDTQYF.

The chain carries TRBV30 and TRBJ2-2, with 8 bases that match TRBD1. CDR1 and CDR2 from the germline V gene are GTSNPN and SVGIG (reference sequence). J lost 5 bases, V lost 4 bases, and 9 bases had no gene match. This CDR3 has 15 residues. This chain's CDR3 is CAWTQGAHLTGELFF. CDR3 nucleotides: TGTGCCTGGACCCAGGGGGCGCATCTAACCGGGGAGCTGTTTTTT. Drawing the rest from reference TRBV30 and TRBJ2-2, the complete variable domain is SQTIHQWPATLVQPVGSPLSLECTVEGTSNPNLYWYRQAAGRGLQLLFYSVGIGQISSEVPQNLSASRPQDRQFILSSKKLLLSDSGFYLCAWTQGAHLTGELFFGEGSRLTVL.

The chain joins TRBV2 to TRBJ2-2; a weak D match, TRBD1 (5 bases). V was trimmed by 4 bases and J by 6 bases, leaving 6 bases between them. The length of the CDR3 is 12 residues. From germline, CDR1 is SNHLY and CDR2 FYNNEI. For the CDR3, the DNA is TGTGCCAGCAGTGCACAGGCCGGGGAGCTGTTTTTT. The encoded protein is CASSAQAGELFF.

The chain joins TRBV7-8 to TRBJ1-2, with D possibly being TRBD1 (5 bases). The CDR3 runs 15 residues. With 1 base removed from V and 4 bases from J, the gap between germline ends came to 13 bases. The germline CDR1 and CDR2 sequences are SGHVS and FQNEAQ. The CDR3 DNA is TGTGCCAGCAGCTTAGAGGGGCGGCCTTCCTATGGCTACACCTTC. Protein sequence: CASSLEGRPSYGYTF.

The chain links TRBV10-3 to TRBJ2-1, with 7 bases matching TRBD1. J gave up 1 base and V 4 bases, and 10 bases lay outside the gene matches. The CDR3 is made up of 17 amino acids. In germline, CDR1 is ENHRY, CDR2 SYGVKD. CDR3 protein: CAISAAFGTASYNEQFF. CDR3 sequence (DNA): TGTGCCATCAGTGCGGCCTTTGGGACAGCGTCCTACAATGAGCAGTTCTTC.

The rearrangement uses TRBV19 and TRBJ1-4; 8 bases are a match to TRBD1. V was pared by 3 bases and J by 8 bases, with 8 bases of the junction left unmatched. This CDR3 is 15 amino acids long. Germline values: CDR1 LNHDA, CDR2 SQIVND (reference sequence). CDR3 sequence reads: CASSIQTGVREKLFF. The CDR3 coding sequence is TGTGCCAGTAGTATCCAGACAGGGGTTCGGGAAAAACTGTTTTTT.

This chain connects TRBV11-1 to TRBJ1-2; 7 nucleotides match TRBD1. The CDR3 consists of 13 residues. V was clipped by 4 bases and J by 6 bases; unmatched bases: 5. In germline, CDR1 is SGHAT, CDR2 FQDESV (reference sequence). The CDR3 protein is CASSSDRAHGYTF. The CDR3 region has the DNA TGTGCCAGCAGCTCCGACAGGGCGCATGGCTACACCTTC.

V is TRBV5-6 and J is TRBJ1-2; D uncertain. This CDR3 spans 14 amino acids. Trimming took off 1 base at V and 0 bases at J, with 7 bases between the two ends. Germline loops: CDR1 SGHDT, CDR2 YYEEEE. This chain's CDR3 is CASSLLGSNYGYTF. CDR3 DNA: TGTGCCAGCAGCTTGCTCGGGTCTAACTATGGCTACACCTTC.

V gene TRBV4-1 combines with J gene TRBJ2-7, with D possibly matching TRBD1 (6 bases). V dropped 2 bases and J dropped 3 bases, with 14 bases sitting between them. The V gene's germline CDR1 is MGHRA and CDR2 YSYEKL. This CDR3 comprises 15 residues. The CDR3 nucleotides read TGCGCCAGCAGCCAATATCCCCAGGGGAGCTACGAGCAGTACTTC. Encoded protein: CASSQYPQGSYEQYF.

The gene calls are TRBV19 and TRBJ1-3, with 10 bases matching TRBD1. Germline CDR1 is LNHDA and CDR2 is SQIVND (reference sequence). This CDR3 contains 15 residues. With V trimmed by 8 bases and J by 0 bases, 4 bases remained unmatched. The CDR3 bases are TGTGCCAGTGGGACAGGGGCCTTCTCTGGAAACACCATATATTTT. Protein sequence: CASGTGAFSGNTIYF.

The chain carries TRBV27 and TRBJ2-1; 9 positions agree with TRBD2. V dropped 4 bases and J dropped 4; count of bases not matched to a gene: 8. The CDR3 runs to 16 residues. Germline CDR1 and CDR2: MNHEY and SMNVEV (reference sequence). The CDR3 DNA reads TGTGCCAGCAGTTCCGTAGCGGGAGAGTGGTACAATGAGCAGTTCTTC. Translated, it gives CASSSVAGEWYNEQFF.